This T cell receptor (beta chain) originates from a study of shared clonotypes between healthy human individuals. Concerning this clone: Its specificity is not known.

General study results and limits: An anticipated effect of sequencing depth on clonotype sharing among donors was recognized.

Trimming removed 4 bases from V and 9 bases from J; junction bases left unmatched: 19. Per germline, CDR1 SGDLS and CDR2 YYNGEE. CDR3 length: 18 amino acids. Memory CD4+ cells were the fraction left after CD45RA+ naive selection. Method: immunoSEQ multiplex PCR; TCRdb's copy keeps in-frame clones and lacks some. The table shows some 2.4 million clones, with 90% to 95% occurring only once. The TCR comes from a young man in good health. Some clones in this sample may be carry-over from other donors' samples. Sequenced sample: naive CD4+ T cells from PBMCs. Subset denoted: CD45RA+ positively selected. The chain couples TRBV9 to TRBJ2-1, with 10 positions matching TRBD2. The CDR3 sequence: CASSPFGLAGDARGEQFF. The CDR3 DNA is TGTGCCAGCAGCCCATTCGGGCTAGCGGGAGACGCGAGGGGTGAGCAGTTCTTC.